These 3 T cell receptor beta chains share one sample of origin, sequenced in a study of T cell responses to AZD1222 COVID-19 vaccine (dated by TCRdb to 2020 to 2022). Interpreted using the paper, the time point label stands for: baseline before first vaccination. The treatment or condition label, read with the paper, signifies: meningococcal conjugate vaccine given as trial control. Library generation was performed with the immunoSEQ multiplex PCR assay. TCRdb retrieved this table from immuneACCESS and kept in-frame rearrangements only. Not all clones are present; in checked studies, unresolved V genes account for under half, and no reason is known for the remainder. The sample table contains some 110,000 clones; only one count was recorded for approximately 83% of them. The top ten clonotypes cover under 4.5% of the sample. The starting material was peripheral blood, obtained on day 0 of MenACWY control vaccination. The receptors here all came from an adult in good health.

This clone has only a few counts. DNA for the CDR3: TGTGCCAGTAGTATAGGACAGGGGTATGATGGCTACACCTTC. Its translation is CASSIGQGYDGYTF. The gene calls are TRBV19 and TRBJ1-2; 8 nucleotides align to TRBD1. This CDR3 is built from 14 residues. The germline V gene encodes CDR1 LNHDA and CDR2 SQIVND (reference sequence). V trimming: 1 base; J trimming: 6 bases; junction bases outside the gene matches: 4. Drawing the rest from reference TRBV19 and TRBJ1-2, the complete variable domain is DGGITQSPKYLFRKEGQNVTLSCEQNLNHDAMYWYRQDPGQGLRLIYYSQIVNDFQKGDIAEGYSVSREKKESFPLTVTSAQKNPTAFYLCASSIGQGYDGYTFGSGTRLTVV.

V is TRBV18 and J is TRBJ2-7; TRBD1 agrees at 11 bases. Unmatched junction bases numbered 6, after V lost 5 bases and J lost 0 bases. The germline gives CDR1 KGHSH, CDR2 LQKENI. The CDR3 has 16 residues. The DNA of the CDR3 is TGTGCCAGCTCAGATCCCGGGACAGGGGGCTCCTACGAGCAGTACTTC. Translating it yields CASSDPGTGGSYEQYF.

The chain combines TRBV27 with TRBJ1-1; 7 bases agree with TRBD1. Germline CDR1 and CDR2: MNHEY and SMNVEV (reference sequence). The CDR3 consists of 13 residues. The J segment lost 5 bases and the V segment lost 3 bases, leaving 3 bases of the junction unmatched. The CDR3 reads CASSLQQGTEAFF. In DNA, the CDR3 is TGTGCCAGCAGTTTGCAACAGGGGACTGAAGCTTTCTTT.